The 16 T cell receptor beta chains below were found in one sample sequenced in a study of cytomegalovirus exposure and HLA in healthy donors. The study ran its PCR with 60 Vbeta and 13 Jbeta primers. Clones were read by immunoSEQ multiplex PCR, and TCRdb kept only the in-frame ones, dropping some. The data hold 150,000 to 200,000 clones, with 80% to 90% observed a single time. The source material was PBMCs. The receptors shown here come from a woman aged 50 to 60 in good health and CMV-seronegative.

The gene calls are TRBV7-8 and TRBJ2-3; 10 bases agree with TRBD2. Germline values: CDR1 SGHVS, CDR2 FQNEAQ. Unmatched junction bases numbered 3, after V lost 1 base and J lost 2 bases. The CDR3 totals 16 residues. This chain's CDR3 is CASSLGTSGLTDTQYF. CDR3 nucleotide sequence: TGTGCCAGCAGCTTAGGGACTAGCGGACTCACAGATACGCAGTATTTT.

The gene calls are TRBV6-5 and TRBJ1-2; possibly TRBD1 for D (5 bases). The length of the CDR3 is 15 residues. V gave up 5 bases and J gave up 2 bases, with 15 bases separating them. Germline V lookup: CDR1 MNHEY, CDR2 SVGAGI. CDR3 protein: CASSTSGYPNYGYTF. The CDR3 DNA reads TGTGCCAGCAGTACTTCAGGGTATCCCAACTATGGCTACACCTTC.

This clone was picked up one time. This chain connects TRBV7-9 to TRBJ2-5, with 12 bases matching TRBD2. The end of the DNA aligns better with TRBJ2-7, so the J call may be wrong. Germline V gene lookup returns CDR1 SEHNR and CDR2 FQNEAQ (reference sequence). CDR3 length equals 16 residues. In DNA, the CDR3 is TGTGCCAGCAGCTCTAGCGGGAGGGGGAGCTCCTACGAGCAGTACTTC. Protein sequence: CASSSSGRGSSYEQYF.

The rearrangement joins TRBV7-9 to TRBJ2-1, with D possibly matching TRBD2 (5 bases). The CDR3 sequence is 14 residues long. In germline, CDR1 is SEHNR, CDR2 FQNEAQ (reference sequence). V lost 8 bases and J lost 6, with 17 bases in between. The CDR3 nucleotides read TGTGCCAGCCTCCCCGGGCTAGCAATCAATGAGCAGTTCTTC. Translation: CASLPGLAINEQFF.

The genes are TRBV5-4 and TRBJ2-1; 12 bases line up with TRBD2. Germline V lookup: CDR1 SGHNT, CDR2 YYREEE (reference sequence). With V trimmed by 4 bases and J by 3 bases, 5 bases remained unmatched. This CDR3 region has 16 residues. This chain's CDR3 is CASSPQGLAGYNEQFF. CDR3 in DNA: TGTGCCAGCAGCCCACAGGGACTAGCGGGCTACAATGAGCAGTTCTTC.

This clone occurred a few times. V and J are TRBV7-8 and TRBJ2-7, with 10 bases aligning to TRBD1. Germline-derived CDR1 and CDR2 are SGHVS and FQNEAQ. The V gene end was trimmed by 0 bases and the J gene end by 3 bases; junction bases not matched to a gene: 20. The CDR3 covers 21 residues. CDR3 nucleotide sequence: TGTGCCAGCAGCTTAGCGATTTTGGGGACAGGGGACTTCACCAGGGTCTACGAGCAGTACTTC. As protein: CASSLAILGTGDFTRVYEQYF.

The chain is built from TRBV5-4 and TRBJ1-2; TRBD1 matches at 7 bases. Germline V lookup: CDR1 SGHNT, CDR2 YYREEE (reference sequence). The CDR3 spans 14 residues. After removal of 7 bases from V and 4 bases from J, the junction contained 10 bases not matched to a gene. CDR3 sequence reads: CASAYRGSSYGYTF. CDR3 DNA sequence: TGTGCCAGCGCTTACAGGGGAAGTAGCTATGGCTACACCTTC.

This clone was counted once. The chain uses TRBV9 and TRBJ1-3; D gene unclear. V lost 0 bases to trimming and J lost 0 bases, with 7 bases between them. Germline assignment: CDR1 SGDLS and CDR2 YYNGEE. The CDR3 is 15 amino acids. The CDR3 sequence: CASSVGALSGNTIYF. The CDR3 region has the DNA TGTGCCAGCAGCGTAGGGGCCCTCTCTGGAAACACCATATATTTT. Drawing the rest from reference TRBV9 and TRBJ1-3, the complete variable domain is DSGVTQTPKHLITATGQRVTLRCSPRSGDLSVYWYQQSLDQGLQFLIQYYNGEERAKGNILERFSAQQFPDLHSELNLSSLELGDSALYFCASSVGALSGNTIYFGEGSWLTVV.

The chain combines TRBV7-3 with TRBJ2-7; 7 bases map to TRBD1. The V gene end was trimmed by 5 bases and the J gene end by 3 bases; junction bases not matched to a gene: 4. Germline V CDR1 and CDR2: SGHTA, FQGTGA. The CDR3 has 13 residues. CDR3 bases: TGTGCCAGCAGCCCGCAGGGGGACTACGAGCAGTACTTC. This codes for CASSPQGDYEQYF.

V is TRBV6-6 and J is TRBJ1-2, with D maybe TRBD1 (6 bases). This CDR3 spans 15 amino acids. Germline loops: CDR1 MNHNY, CDR2 SVGAGI (reference sequence). Trimming took off 7 bases at V and 0 bases at J, with 15 bases between the two ends. CDR3 region: CASTLDGQTNYGYTF. The CDR3 region has the DNA TGTGCCAGCACACTCGACGGACAGACTAACTATGGCTACACCTTC.

The V call is TRBV6-4, the J call TRBJ2-3; a possible D gene is TRBD2 (5 bases). Germline V gene lookup returns CDR1 MRHNA and CDR2 SNTAGT. The CDR3 runs 15 residues. Trimming removed 3 bases at V and 2 bases at J, with 12 bases between. CDR3 amino acids: CASSEMGRYTDTQYF. CDR3 nucleotide sequence: TGTGCCAGCAGTGAGATGGGGAGATACACAGATACGCAGTATTTT.

V is TRBV5-4 and J is TRBJ1-4; possible D gene TRBD1, 5 bases. The CDR3 covers 15 residues. Germline CDR1 and CDR2: SGHNT and YYREEE (reference sequence). The germline V and J ends were trimmed by 3 bases and 3 bases, with 12 bases remaining between them. CDR3 nucleotide sequence: TGTGCCAGCAGCTATCAGGGTGCAGCTAATGAAAAACTGTTTTTT. Translation gives CASSYQGAANEKLFF. The variable domain in full, completed from reference TRBV5-4 and TRBJ1-4, reads ETGVTQSPTHLIKTRGQQVTLRCSSQSGHNTVSWYQQALGQGPQFIFQYYREEENGRGNFPPRFSGLQFPNYSSELNVNALELDDSALYLCASSYQGAANEKLFFGSGTQLSVL.

This CDR3 is CASSQSGTGLQETQYF. The CDR3 region has the DNA TGCGCCAGCAGTCAATCCGGGACAGGGCTTCAAGAGACCCAGTACTTC. V is TRBV23-1 and J is TRBJ2-5; TRBD1 aligns across 9 bases. TRBV23-1 is marked as an open reading frame, function uncertain. J lost 2 bases, V lost 0 bases, and 4 bases had no gene match. The CDR3 runs 16 residues.

This chain connects TRBV9 to TRBJ2-1, with D perhaps TRBD1 (5 bases). Trimming took 0 bases from V and 4 from J, leaving 11 bases between them. This CDR3 comprises 15 residues. The germline V gene encodes CDR1 SGDLS and CDR2 YYNGEE. CDR3 protein: CASSVGQGPYNEQFF. As DNA, the CDR3 is TGTGCCAGCAGCGTAGGGCAGGGCCCTTACAATGAGCAGTTCTTC.

The V gene is TRBV19, the J gene TRBJ1-4, with a tentative D call TRBD1 (6 bases). The CDR3 consists of 19 residues. From germline, CDR1 is LNHDA and CDR2 SQIVND (reference sequence). V was cut by 3 bases and J by 6 bases, with 26 bases left in between. CDR3 in amino acids: CASSILRRTGRVKDEKLFF. CDR3 coding DNA: TGTGCCAGTAGTATCCTTCGGAGAACAGGGCGGGTGAAGGATGAAAAACTGTTTTTT.

CDR3 in amino acids: CAWSVGAGGRGYTF. The DNA of the CDR3 is TGTGCCTGGAGTGTAGGGGCAGGGGGTCGTGGCTACACCTTC. The genes are TRBV30 and TRBJ1-2, with TRBD1 identical over 7 bases. J lost 7 bases, V lost 0 bases, and 8 bases had no gene match. In germline, CDR1 is GTSNPN, CDR2 SVGIG (reference sequence). The CDR3 has 14 amino acids.